This paragraph covers one T cell receptor (beta chain) sequence. Its antigen specificity is not known. No much larger clone is present one base from it, and per-base qualities are unavailable. This sample is part of a study of shared clonotypes between healthy human individuals (dated by TCRdb to the early 2020s). About the study as a whole: The cohort comprised a couple of women and three men aged 18 to 49 years. To estimate repertoire size and how much clonotypes are shared between individuals, the study performed deep sequencing of blood TCR repertoires from a handful of healthy adults. Leukapheresis yielded between about 0.94 and 8.9 billion PBMCs per donor. Different laboratories and diverse techniques were used to prepare libraries and sequence TCR repertoires, to increase sequencing depth and limit assay-specific biases. For each donor, three plates each were used for CD4 naive and CD4 memory, two plates were used for CD8 naive, and one plate was used for CD8 memory.

Using the deep immunoSEQ assay, TCR CDR3 regions were amplified from genomic DNA by multiplex PCR. Genomic DNA extracted from each cell subset was distributed evenly over all wells of several immunoSEQ 96-well plates, and each plate served as one replicate. Each replicate PCR for sorted subsets received about 180 ng genomic DNA, equal to about 30,000 T cell genomes. The purified libraries were quantified using a Qubit 3.0 fluorometer, sized with a Bioanalyzer 2100, and then quantified again using the KAPA Library Quantification kit. Each immunoSEQ 96-well plate was sequenced on its own single-read 150-cycle Illumina NextSeq 550 flow cell. Concerning the study's data processing: Because only junctional sequences without quality scores were contained in the immunoSEQ output, filtering matching that applied to full-length reads could not be performed. To assign V/J genes and CDR3, sequences were annotated against IMGT germline references using PyIR, a Python wrapper for IgBLAST v1.9. Reads with weak V/J assignments (E-value above 1e-6), missing CDR3, stop codons, out-of-frame junctions, or ambiguous translated residues were removed. A V3J clonotype was defined by an identical inferred V gene, J gene, and CDR3 amino acid sequence. Percentage overlap between repertoires was calculated by dividing the number of shared unique clonotypes by the size of the smaller repertoire. Three approaches were used to assess repertoire richness: RTK rarefaction, the Chao1 estimator, and Recon v2.1 estimates of unobserved clonotypes. Generation probabilities for all TCRbeta clonotypes obtained by the gDNA method from a handful of donors were computed using OLGA. Drawn from immuneACCESS, this table holds only the in-frame rearrangements with V and J called that TCRdb kept. Clones are partly lost; checked studies trace under half to an unresolved V gene and leave the rest unexplained. The V and J calls and clone size come from that table; D and trimming were worked out from the DNA. The sample includes some 350,000 clones, with around 74% observed a single time. The ten top clones hold about a tenth of the sample.

V is reduced by 3 bases and J by 8 bases, leaving a spacing of 19 bases between them. The germline V gene supplies CDR1 WSHSY and CDR2 SAAADI. CDR3 length: 15 amino acids, cysteine to phenylalanine. The CDR3 DNA has 45 bases and is translated from base 1. The donors were healthy, HIV-negative adults who had no recently reported acute infections or vaccinations. Every donor was a Caucasian adult residing in Nashville, Tennessee, USA. CD4+ T cells were enriched through magnetic negative selection, after which naive cells were positively selected on CD45RA and the remaining negative fraction served as the memory subset. After blood collection by leukapheresis, PBMCs were isolated using Ficoll-Histopaque density gradient centrifugation and then cryopreserved in the vapor phase of liquid nitrogen. Analytical flow cytometry was used to check the purity and quantity of every magnetically sorted T cell population. From each sorted fraction, genomic DNA was isolated and quantified by UV absorbance on a Nanodrop 2000c.

The paper's findings and limits, for the study overall: Compared with non-shared clonotypes, the clonotypes found in all four sorted-subset donors had higher generation probabilities. Naive subsets generally had larger estimated clonotype richness than memory subsets did. Pairwise subsampling led to the expectation that sequencing depth would affect the degree of clonotype sharing among donors. The small number of donors limited the genetic and exposure-history diversity represented. Sharing across a few donors was observed for roughly 5% of naive CD4, over 3% of naive CD8, over 2% of memory CD4, and around 0.4% of memory CD8 clonotypes. Even with the large sequencing depth, rarefaction of the sorted-subset datasets indicated that sequencing was incomplete. Only blood was sampled, and tissue TCR repertoires likely differ from those in blood.

Material for sequencing was memory CD4+ T cells sorted from blood. Per the publication, the cell subset or site label means: CD45RA-negative fraction. In this chain, TRBV10-2 is recombined with TRBJ1-2; the D segment could be TRBD1, given 6 matching bases. The TCR originated in a man in his thirties or forties in good health. The bases are TGCGCCAGCAGTGATTCGGGCAGGGGCGTAGGAGGCTACACCTTC. This codes for CASSDSGRGVGGYTF.